The 28 T cell receptor beta chains presented below share a single source sample, sequenced in a study of early T cells in non-severe SARS-CoV-2 infection. From the 5' RACE reads, TCRdb called clonotypes with MiXCR, one entry per CDR3 protein. The sample lists around 67,000 distinct CDR3 sequences, about 12% occurring once. Sequenced: whole blood. Every receptor here comes from an adult who was a healthcare worker with PCR-confirmed SARS-CoV-2 infection or an uninfected control (not recorded which).

This clonotype was counted ten times or more. J is TRBJ2-5 and V is TRBV30; a possible D gene is TRBD1 (5 bases). V lost 2 bases and J lost 4, with 14 bases in between. CDR1 and CDR2 (germline): GTSNPN, SVGIG (reference sequence). CDR3 length: 14 amino acids. The CDR3 DNA sequence: TGTGCCTGGAGTTGGGTGACTGGGGCAGAGACCCAGTACTTC. Translation: CAWSWVTGAETQYF.

The table lists this clonotype with many counts. The rearrangement uses TRBV20-1 and TRBJ2-7, with 11 bases identical to TRBD2. J lost 6 bases, V lost 5 bases, and 9 bases had no gene match. Germline CDR1 is DFQATT and CDR2 is SNEGSKA (reference sequence). The CDR3 is 14 residues long. CDR3 protein: CSAATSGSFPEQYF. The CDR3, as DNA: TGCAGTGCTGCTACTAGCGGGAGCTTCCCCGAGCAGTACTTC.

This clonotype was recorded many times. The chain links TRBV5-1 to TRBJ2-2; tentatively, D is TRBD1 (5 bases). From germline, CDR1 is SGHRS and CDR2 YFSETQ. Trimming cost V 4 bases and J 5 bases, with 9 bases left between them. CDR3 length equals 13 residues. The CDR3 DNA is TGCGCCAGCAGCCCAGGGATAACCGGGGAGCTGTTTTTT. This sequence encodes CASSPGITGELFF. Based on the CDR3 plus reference TRBV5-1 and TRBJ2-2, the full variable domain is KAGVTQTPRYLIKTRGQQVTLSCSPISGHRSVSWYQQTPGQGLQFLFEYFSETQRNKGNFPGRFSGRQFSNSRSEMNVSTLELGDSALYLCASSPGITGELFFGEGSRLTVL.

In its sample, this clonotype was seen many times. V and J are TRBV30 and TRBJ2-7; D is possibly TRBD1 or TRBD2 (5 bases each). V was trimmed by 7 bases and J by 7 bases, leaving 17 bases between them. Germline V CDR1 and CDR2: GTSNPN, SVGIG (reference sequence). The CDR3 contains 12 residues. CDR3 in amino acids: CAYETGRPEQYF. For the CDR3, the DNA is TGTGCCTATGAAACGGGACGGCCGGAGCAGTACTTC.

The chain couples TRBV7-9 to TRBJ2-5; 7 bases fit TRBD2. Trimming at V came to 5 bases and at J to 5 bases, leaving 11 bases not matched to a gene. Germline V gene sequence: CDR1 SEHNR, CDR2 FQNEAQ (reference sequence). The length of the CDR3 is 15 residues. The CDR3 DNA reads TGTGCCAGCAGCCGCAGGGCCGGACTAGTGGAGACCCAGTACTTC. Amino acids: CASSRRAGLVETQYF.

This clonotype was picked up many times. CDR3 sequence reads: CASSLPDSSYNEQFF. CDR3 in DNA: TGTGCCAGCAGTTTACCGGACAGCTCCTACAATGAGCAGTTCTTC. The genes are TRBV28 and TRBJ2-1; possible D gene TRBD1, 6 bases. CDR1 is MDHEN, CDR2 SYDVKM, per germline. V was clipped by 2 bases and J by 0 bases, with 8 bases between them. The CDR3 sequence is 15 residues long.

This rearrangement joins TRBV9 to TRBJ2-3, with D perhaps TRBD1 or TRBD2 (5 bases each). Germline loops: CDR1 SGDLS, CDR2 YYNGEE. V lost 3 bases, J lost 8 bases, and 16 bases lay in between. CDR3 size: 14 residues. CDR3 loop: CASSELMGRATQYF. For the CDR3, the DNA is TGTGCCAGCAGCGAGTTGATGGGACGGGCTACGCAGTATTTT. The entire variable domain, with the rest obtained from reference TRBV9 and TRBJ2-3, is as follows: DSGVTQTPKHLITATGQRVTLRCSPRSGDLSVYWYQQSLDQGLQFLIQYYNGEERAKGNILERFSAQQFPDLHSELNLSSLELGDSALYFCASSELMGRATQYFGPGTRLTVL.

This clonotype was picked up many times. The chain couples TRBV28 to TRBJ1-5; D gene unclear. Trimming took off 7 bases at V and 4 bases at J, with 20 bases between the two ends. The CDR3 runs 16 residues. Germline assignment: CDR1 MDHEN and CDR2 SYDVKM. CDR3 coding DNA: TGTGCCAGCACCAGGATGAGGTCTACCTTTAATCAGCCCCAGCATTTT. Its translation: CASTRMRSTFNQPQHF.

This clonotype has a count of ten or more. The chain couples TRBV5-6 to TRBJ2-4; 9 bases match TRBD1. V lost 4 bases to trimming and J lost 6 bases; unmatched junction nucleotides: 8. CDR3 size: 15 residues. Germline V gene sequence: CDR1 SGHDT, CDR2 YYEEEE. The CDR3 here is CASSVTGTGRNIQYF. CDR3 DNA sequence: TGTGCCAGCAGCGTCACCGGGACAGGGAGAAACATTCAGTACTTC.

In its sample, this clonotype was seen many times. This rearrangement joins TRBV24-1 to TRBJ1-2; D not resolved. This CDR3 has 13 residues. CDR1 is KGHDR and CDR2 is SFDVKD in the germline V gene. Trimming removed 3 bases at V and 5 bases at J, with 9 bases between. The DNA for the CDR3 is TGTGCCACCAGTGATCCTCAGATTTATGGCTACACCTTC. It codes for CATSDPQIYGYTF.

The table lists this clonotype with many counts. The rearrangement uses TRBV12-3 or TRBV12-4 and TRBJ2-5; possibly TRBD1 for D (6 bases). This CDR3 is 11 amino acids long. Trimming took 7 bases from V and 7 from J, leaving 10 bases between them. This chain's CDR3 is CASTRGPTQYF. The CDR3 nucleotides are TGTGCCAGCACCAGGGGCCCGACCCAGTACTTC.

The sample holds many counts of this clonotype. The chain is built from TRBV7-2 and TRBJ1-5, with D perhaps matching TRBD1 (6 bases). Germline CDR1 SGHTA, CDR2 FQGNSA. Trimming took 1 base from V and 4 from J, leaving 8 bases between them. The CDR3 runs 14 residues. CDR3 residues: CASSLEDSNQPQHF. CDR3 DNA: TGTGCCAGCAGCTTAGAGGACAGTAATCAGCCCCAGCATTTT.

This clonotype showed up many times. This chain connects TRBV27 to TRBJ2-3; no firm D call. CDR1 is MNHEY and CDR2 is SMNVEV in the germline V gene (reference sequence). V was shortened by 1 base and J by 6 bases, with 5 bases between the two germline ends. This CDR3 has 12 amino acids. CDR3 in amino acids: CASSLLGDTQYF. In DNA, the CDR3 is TGTGCCAGCAGTTTATTGGGGGATACGCAGTATTTT.

The sample holds many counts of this clonotype. The chain employs TRBV12-3 or TRBV12-4 and TRBJ1-5; 8 bases fit TRBD1. With 3 bases clipped from V and 1 base from J, the junction kept 2 bases outside the gene matches. CDR3 length: 15 amino acids. The chain's CDR3 is CASSFRGQSNQPQHF. The CDR3 nucleotides read TGTGCCAGCAGTTTCAGGGGGCAAAGCAATCAGCCCCAGCATTTT.

This clonotype was found many times. The CDR3 loop reads CSVTDREAEAFF. CDR3 DNA: TGCAGCGTGACGGACAGGGAAGCTGAAGCTTTCTTT. This chain links TRBV29-1 with TRBJ1-1; TRBD1 agrees at 8 bases. Losses at the gene ends were 6 bases for V and 6 bases for J; bases not matched to a gene: 6. Germline assignment: CDR1 SQVTM and CDR2 ANQGSEA. The CDR3 covers 12 residues.

This clonotype was detected ten times or more. The chain employs TRBV7-2 and TRBJ2-7; TRBD2 is a possible D gene (7 bases). There are 13 residues in the CDR3. From germline, CDR1 is SGHTA and CDR2 FQGNSA. The V and J ends lost 5 bases and 11 bases respectively, with 19 bases between them. This CDR3 reads CASSEGGQGRKYF. The CDR3 DNA sequence: TGTGCCAGCAGCGAGGGAGGGCAGGGGAGGAAGTACTTC. The full variable domain, its missing parts supplied by reference TRBV7-2 and TRBJ2-7, is GAGVSQSPSNKVTEKGKDVELRCDPISGHTALYWYRQSLGQGLEFLIYFQGNSAPDKSGLPSDRFSAERTGGSVSTLTIQRTQQEDSAVYLCASSEGGQGRKYFGPGTRLTVT.

The CDR3 DNA reads as TGTGCCAGCAGGTTAAGGGGCAATCAGCCCCAGCATTTT. This codes for CASRLRGNQPQHF. The V call is TRBV12-3 or TRBV12-4, the J call TRBJ1-5; no clear D gene. V lost 6 bases to trimming and J lost 2 bases, with 8 bases between them. There are 13 residues in the CDR3.

As to this clonotype: A read error may be the cause here, since a much bigger clone is one base away. The rearrangement links TRBV29-1 to TRBJ2-7; 7 bases align to TRBD1. The ends lost 7 bases at V and 5 bases at J; junction bases unmatched: 17. Germline CDR1 and CDR2: SQVTM and ANQGSEA. This CDR3 comprises 15 residues. For the CDR3, the DNA is TGCAGCGCCAGAACCGGGACAGACTTATTCCACGAGCAGTACTTC. Its translation: CSARTGTDLFHEQYF.

This clonotype was detected many times. The chain uses TRBV3-1 and TRBJ2-7; D is uncertain. Trimming shortened V by 5 bases and J by 0 bases, and 11 bases separated the two germline ends. This CDR3 region has 14 residues. The germline CDR1 and CDR2 sequences are LGHDT and YNNKEL (reference sequence). The CDR3 sequence: CASSSGPDSYEQYF. CDR3 coding DNA: TGTGCCAGCAGCTCCGGGCCGGACTCCTACGAGCAGTACTTC.

The rearrangement uses TRBV6-5 and TRBJ2-2, with TRBD2 matching over 7 bases. The CDR3 has 15 residues. With 2 bases clipped from V and 3 bases from J, the junction kept 3 bases outside the gene matches. Germline V gene sequence: CDR1 MNHEY, CDR2 SVGAGI. CDR3 residues: CASSYSGIYTGELFF. CDR3 nucleotide sequence: TGTGCCAGCAGTTACAGCGGGATATACACCGGGGAGCTGTTTTTT.

This clonotype was seen ten or more times. The V gene is TRBV6-2 or TRBV6-3, the J gene TRBJ2-2; D gene uncertain. Germline V lookup: CDR1 MNHEY, CDR2 SVGEGT. This CDR3 has 12 amino acids. Trimming took off 6 bases at V and 6 bases at J, with 8 bases between the two ends. CDR3 sequence: CASRVGSGELFF. In nucleotides, the CDR3 is TGTGCCAGCAGGGTAGGGTCCGGGGAGCTGTTTTTT.

Many counts were recorded for this clonotype. The chain has TRBV7-9 and TRBJ2-5; unclear D gene. The V end was cut by 3 bases, the J end by 4 bases, with 9 bases between. The CDR3 runs 13 residues. The V gene's germline CDR1 is SEHNR and CDR2 FQNEAQ (reference sequence). CDR3 sequence: CASSFYQGETQYF. The CDR3 coding sequence is TGTGCCAGCAGCTTTTATCAAGGAGAGACCCAGTACTTC.

This clonotype was counted many times. The CDR3 region has the DNA TGTGCCAGCACCCCGGACAGGGGAGGAAGTGAGCAGTACTTC. Amino acids: CASTPDRGGSEQYF. The chain is built from TRBV12-3 or TRBV12-4 and TRBJ2-7, with 9 bases aligning to TRBD1. CDR3 size: 14 residues. V dropped 7 bases and J dropped 7; count of bases not matched to a gene: 11.

In this sample, this clonotype turned up many times. This sequence joins TRBV7-9 and TRBJ2-7; D possibly corresponds to TRBD1 (6 bases). Germline V gives CDR1 SEHNR, CDR2 FQNEAQ (reference sequence). V was pared by 3 bases and J by 2 bases, with 11 bases between. This CDR3 has 14 amino acids. CDR3 in amino acids: CASSFDRYTYEQYF. Here the CDR3 DNA reads TGTGCCAGCAGCTTTGACAGGTACACCTACGAGCAGTACTTC.

This clonotype was counted ten times or more. The CDR3 DNA sequence: TGTGCCATCAGGACCGGCAGTCTCGACTATGGCTACACCTTC. Protein sequence: CAIRTGSLDYGYTF. The J gene is TRBJ1-2, the V gene TRBV10-3; D gene uncertain. The CDR3 totals 14 residues. Per germline, CDR1 ENHRY and CDR2 SYGVKD. The V gene lost 6 bases and the J gene lost 3 bases, with 14 bases spanning the gap.

The J gene is TRBJ1-2, the V gene TRBV2, with D perhaps TRBD1 (5 bases). CDR3 length: 12 amino acids. The V gene's germline CDR1 is SNHLY and CDR2 FYNNEI. With 8 bases removed from V and 4 bases from J, the gap between germline ends came to 11 bases. CDR3 sequence (DNA): TGTGCCAGCCACAGGATAGCCTATGGCTACACCTTC. Amino acids: CASHRIAYGYTF.

This clonotype was counted ten times or more. V gene TRBV4-1 combines with J gene TRBJ2-6, with D possibly TRBD1 on 6 matching bases. The V end lost 1 base, the J end lost 2 bases, and 15 bases lay between the germline ends. CDR1 MGHRA and CDR2 YSYEKL come from the germline V gene. This CDR3 contains 18 residues. The CDR3 DNA reads TGCGCCAGCAGCCAAGTTTCTGGGGGCGCAGCTGGGGCCAACGTCCTGACTTTC. Translating it yields CASSQVSGGAAGANVLTF.

This clonotype was seen many times. This chain links TRBV6-2 or TRBV6-3 with TRBJ2-1; D ambiguous. The CDR3 consists of 11 residues. The V and J ends lost 5 bases and 4 bases respectively, with 3 bases between them. Germline loops: CDR1 MNHEY, CDR2 SVGEGT. CDR3 nucleotides: TGTGCCAGCAGTAAGTACAATGAGCAGTTCTTC. Protein: CASSKYNEQFF.